The next 15 T cell receptor beta chains were all read from a single sample in a study of blood T cell repertoires in COVID-19. Here immunoSEQ multiplex PCR was the method, and the copy in TCRdb shows in-frame clones only, minus some. Seen here are over 200,000 clones, 87% observed once, and the top ten hold about 12%. The sequenced material came from peripheral blood. The receptors come from a woman under 30 who had recovered from COVID-19.

The genes are TRBV7-9 and TRBJ1-3; D uncertain. Germline CDR1 is SEHNR and CDR2 is FQNEAQ (reference sequence). The CDR3 has 16 residues. With 5 bases removed from V and 3 bases from J, the gap between germline ends came to 17 bases. CDR3 DNA: TGTGCCAGCAGCGGTCCGCCCCCGGGGTATGGAAACACCATATATTTT. Its translation: CASSGPPPGYGNTIYF.

This clone came up a few times. The chain joins TRBV5-1 to TRBJ2-3; tentatively, D is TRBD1 (6 bases). The V and J ends lost 3 bases and 4 bases respectively, with 9 bases between them. The length of the CDR3 is 13 residues. The germline CDR1 and CDR2 sequences are SGHRS and YFSETQ. CDR3 protein: CASSSGTPDTQYF. The CDR3 DNA is TGCGCCAGCAGCTCCGGGACACCAGATACGCAGTATTTT.

The chain links TRBV6-5 to TRBJ1-5; D is uncertain. V shed 2 bases and J shed 6 bases, with 11 bases lying between them. The length of the CDR3 is 14 residues. Germline CDR1 is MNHEY and CDR2 is SVGAGI. The CDR3 loop reads CASSYIGSGQPQHF. The CDR3 DNA reads as TGTGCCAGCAGTTACATCGGATCAGGTCAGCCCCAGCATTTT.

V is TRBV24-1 and J is TRBJ1-2; tentative D call: TRBD1 (6 bases). Trimming left V 12 bases short and J 3 bases short, with 19 bases between. The CDR3 has 14 residues. Per germline, CDR1 KGHDR and CDR2 SFDVKD. CDR3 nucleotide sequence: TGTGCCCCCCCGATCATTCAGGGGTACTATGGCTACACCTTC. Amino acid sequence: CAPPIIQGYYGYTF.

In this sample, this clone turned up once. The rearrangement joins TRBV27 to TRBJ2-2; D is uncertain. The CDR3 runs to 16 residues. V lost 6 bases, J lost 6 bases, and 20 bases lay in between. The germline CDR1 and CDR2 sequences are MNHEY and SMNVEV (reference sequence). The CDR3 sequence is CASSLLGFASPGELFF. CDR3 in DNA: TGTGCCAGCAGCTTGCTCGGTTTCGCTAGTCCCGGGGAGCTGTTTTTT.

This rearrangement joins TRBV4-1 to TRBJ1-2, with a possible D match to TRBD1 (6 bases). The CDR3 consists of 13 residues. Germline CDR1 is MGHRA and CDR2 is YSYEKL. V was pared by 8 bases and J by 4 bases, with 14 bases between. The CDR3 coding sequence is TGCGCCAGCTATACAGGGACCCCCTATGGCTACACCTTC. Encoded protein: CASYTGTPYGYTF.

This clone was detected only a few times. This chain uses TRBV4-1 with TRBJ1-1; D is ambiguous. V was pared by 2 bases and J by 0 bases, with 4 bases between. Germline V CDR1 and CDR2: MGHRA, YSYEKL. The CDR3 spans 13 residues. The CDR3 protein is CASSQRVNTEAFF. For the CDR3, the DNA is TGCGCCAGCAGCCAACGAGTGAACACTGAAGCTTTCTTT.

V and J are TRBV19 and TRBJ2-1; TRBD2 matches at 9 bases. Germline loops: CDR1 LNHDA, CDR2 SQIVND (reference sequence). There are 14 residues in the CDR3. V shed 6 bases, J shed 9 bases, and the junction held 9 bases outside the gene matches. CDR3 nucleotides: TGTGCCAGTAGATTTTTAGCGGGAGCGGGTGAGCAGTTCTTC. This gives the protein CASRFLAGAGEQFF.

This clone showed up just once. The J gene is TRBJ2-1, the V gene TRBV7-2; TRBD2 matches at 11 bases. Per germline, CDR1 SGHTA and CDR2 FQGNSA. V lost 1 base to trimming and J lost 2 bases; unmatched junction nucleotides: 4. This CDR3 region has 17 residues. The chain's CDR3 is CASSLGVSGRAYNEQFF. The DNA of the CDR3 is TGTGCCAGCAGCTTAGGAGTTAGCGGGAGGGCCTACAATGAGCAGTTCTTC.

For this clone: Within the sample, other DNA sequences also encode this same CDR3. The chain has TRBV5-1 and TRBJ2-7; D might be TRBD1 (5 bases). The CDR3 runs to 13 residues. CDR1 and CDR2 from the germline V gene are SGHRS and YFSETQ. V lost 0 bases, J lost 7 bases, and 11 bases lay in between. The CDR3 region is CASSLGQGGEQYF. The DNA for the CDR3 is TGCGCCAGCAGCTTGGGTCAGGGCGGTGAGCAGTACTTC.

V and J are TRBV9 and TRBJ1-1, with 9 bases lining up with TRBD1. The V gene's germline CDR1 is SGDLS and CDR2 YYNGEE. The CDR3 extends over 14 amino acids. The ends lost 3 bases at V and 5 bases at J; junction bases unmatched: 5. In DNA form, the CDR3 reads TGTGCCAGCAGCGCGGGACAGGGATGGACTGAAGCTTTCTTT. Residues: CASSAGQGWTEAFF. Full variable domain (rest looked up from reference TRBV9 and TRBJ1-1): DSGVTQTPKHLITATGQRVTLRCSPRSGDLSVYWYQQSLDQGLQFLIQYYNGEERAKGNILERFSAQQFPDLHSELNLSSLELGDSALYFCASSAGQGWTEAFFGQGTRLTVV.

The V call is TRBV9, the J call TRBJ2-1, with TRBD2 as a possible D gene (6 bases). Trimming removed 1 base at V and 6 bases at J, with 23 bases between. The CDR3 has 18 amino acids. CDR1 is SGDLS, CDR2 YYNGEE, per germline. CDR3 DNA: TGTGCCAGCAGCGTATCGGTTGTGGTGAGCGGGTATTTCAATGAGCAGTTCTTC. Protein sequence: CASSVSVVVSGYFNEQFF.

This sequence joins TRBV4-2 and TRBJ2-2, with 8 bases fitting TRBD1. CDR1 LGHNA and CDR2 YNFKEQ come from the germline V gene. With V trimmed by 7 bases and J by 3 bases, 7 bases remained unmatched. The length of the CDR3 is 15 residues. CDR3 nucleotides: TGTGCCAGCACCCCCTTGACAGGGGACACCGGGGAGCTGTTTTTT. Amino acids: CASTPLTGDTGELFF.

This rearrangement joins TRBV10-2 to TRBJ1-1, with 9 bases matching TRBD1. CDR1 WSHSY and CDR2 SAAADI come from the germline V gene. The CDR3 loop spans 15 amino acids. The trim removed 7 bases at V and 0 bases at J, leaving 6 bases unmatched. As DNA, the CDR3 is TGCGCCAGCACCATCGGGACAGGGATGAACACTGAAGCTTTCTTT. Its translation is CASTIGTGMNTEAFF.

The V and J genes are TRBV25-1 and TRBJ2-3; TRBD2 matches 9 bases. Trimming took 5 bases from V and 2 from J; bases not matched to a gene: 5. Germline-derived CDR1 and CDR2 are MGHDK and SYGVNS. The CDR3 has 15 residues. The CDR3 DNA follows: TGTGCCAGCAGTCCGTCTAGCGGGAACACAGATACGCAGTATTTT. Translating gives CASSPSSGNTDTQYF.